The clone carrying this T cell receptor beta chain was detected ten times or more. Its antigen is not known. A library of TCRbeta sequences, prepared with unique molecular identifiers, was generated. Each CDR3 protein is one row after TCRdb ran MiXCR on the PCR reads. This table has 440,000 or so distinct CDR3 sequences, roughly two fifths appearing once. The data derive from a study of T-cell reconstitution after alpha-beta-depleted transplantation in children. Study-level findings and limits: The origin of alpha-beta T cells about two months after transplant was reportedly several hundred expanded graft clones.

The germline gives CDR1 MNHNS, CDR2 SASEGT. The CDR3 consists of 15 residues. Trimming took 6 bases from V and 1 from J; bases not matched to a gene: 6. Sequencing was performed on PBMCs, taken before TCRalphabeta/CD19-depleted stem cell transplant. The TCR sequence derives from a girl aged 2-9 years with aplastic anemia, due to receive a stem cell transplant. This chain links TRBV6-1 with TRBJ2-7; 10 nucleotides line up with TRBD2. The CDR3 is CASRVAGGLSYEQYF. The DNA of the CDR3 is TGTGCCAGCAGGGTAGCGGGAGGTCTATCCTACGAGCAGTACTTC.